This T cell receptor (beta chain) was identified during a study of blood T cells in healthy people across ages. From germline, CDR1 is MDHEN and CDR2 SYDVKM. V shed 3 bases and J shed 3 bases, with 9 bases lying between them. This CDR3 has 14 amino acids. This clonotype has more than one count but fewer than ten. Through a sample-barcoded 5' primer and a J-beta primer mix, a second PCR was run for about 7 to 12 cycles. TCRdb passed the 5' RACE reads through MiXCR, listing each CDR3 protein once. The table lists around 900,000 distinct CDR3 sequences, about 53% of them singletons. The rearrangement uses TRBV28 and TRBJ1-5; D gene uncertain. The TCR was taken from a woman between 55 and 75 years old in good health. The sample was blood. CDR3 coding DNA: TGTGCCAGCAGTTTTCCCAGGCACAATCAGCCCCAGCATTTT. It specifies CASSFPRHNQPQHF.